One sample yielded the 5 T cell receptor beta chains listed below, sequenced in a study of long-term antiretroviral therapy in people with HIV. Runs used v3.0 of the immunoSEQ assay and were done at survey level. Assay: immunoSEQ multiplex PCR; the TCRdb copy retains only in-frame clones and omits some. In the table there are some 15,000 clones, 70% to 80% of which are singletons. The specimen was unsorted PBMCs, collected 0.5 years before starting antiretroviral therapy. These receptor sequences come from a woman in her thirties or forties with HIV.

This chain links TRBV30 with TRBJ2-5; TRBD1 might be the D (6 bases). Germline CDR1 and CDR2: GTSNPN and SVGIG (reference sequence). V lost 1 base, J lost 4 bases, and 19 bases lay in between. The CDR3 consists of 16 residues. The CDR3 region is CAWSDLLKRGGETQYF. The CDR3 coding sequence is TGTGCCTGGAGTGATCTCCTCAAGAGAGGGGGAGAGACCCAGTACTTC.

J is TRBJ2-7 and V is TRBV9; TRBD2 might be the D (7 bases). Germline CDR1 reads SGDLS; CDR2 reads YYNGEE. The ends were cut back, 4 bases at V and 6 bases at J, with 20 bases in the middle. The CDR3 totals 15 residues. This chain's CDR3 is CASSPSTGGFTEQYF. The CDR3 DNA is TGTGCCAGCAGCCCAAGTACGGGGGGCTTCACCGAGCAGTACTTC. Together with reference TRBV9 and TRBJ2-7, the CDR3 gives the full variable domain: DSGVTQTPKHLITATGQRVTLRCSPRSGDLSVYWYQQSLDQGLQFLIQYYNGEERAKGNILERFSAQQFPDLHSELNLSSLELGDSALYFCASSPSTGGFTEQYFGPGTRLTVT.

V and J are TRBV2 and TRBJ1-3; D is unclear. V gave up 9 bases and J gave up 2 bases, with 8 bases separating them. In germline, CDR1 is SNHLY, CDR2 FYNNEI. CDR3 length: 12 amino acids. Here the CDR3 DNA reads TGTGCCAGTGCAGTAACTGGAAACACCATATATTTT. Its translation: CASAVTGNTIYF.

In this sample, this clone turned up a few times. The V and J genes are TRBV27 and TRBJ2-1; D is possibly TRBD2 (6 bases). This CDR3 has 18 amino acids. V was cut by 6 bases and J by 4 bases, with 25 bases left in between. Germline CDR1 is MNHEY and CDR2 is SMNVEV (reference sequence). This CDR3 reads CASSPRWSGRGLYNEQFF. The CDR3 DNA reads TGTGCCAGCAGCCCGAGGTGGTCCGGGAGAGGTTTGTACAATGAGCAGTTCTTC.

V is TRBV7-9 and J is TRBJ1-1; tentative D call: TRBD1 (5 bases). The CDR3 runs 16 residues. Looked up from germline, CDR1 is SEHNR and CDR2 is FQNEAQ (reference sequence). The V end lost 4 bases, the J end lost 1 base, and 16 bases lay between the germline ends. For the CDR3, the DNA is TGTGCCAGCAGCTCGGGGCAGGGACTCCAGAACACTGAAGCTTTCTTT. Protein: CASSSGQGLQNTEAFF.